This T cell receptor beta chain was obtained from a study of blood T cell repertoires in COVID-19. V dropped 3 bases and J dropped 5; count of bases not matched to a gene: 9. This CDR3 region has 17 residues. Germline CDR1 is LNHDA and CDR2 is SQIVND (reference sequence). The assay was immunoSEQ multiplex PCR, and TCRdb's table has in-frame clones only and misses some. Of about 140,000 clones listed, 60% to 80% are singletons. V gene TRBV19 combines with J gene TRBJ2-2; TRBD1 matches 10 bases. The receptor comes from a woman aged 45-65 years with active or convalescent COVID-19. Source material: peripheral blood. The CDR3 region is CASSMRQGARLTGELFF. CDR3 sequence (DNA): TGTGCCAGTAGTATGAGACAGGGGGCGCGATTAACCGGGGAGCTGTTTTTT.